The present TCR beta chain was sequenced within a study of Ad26.COV2.S vaccination and SARS-CoV-2 variants. Broader study findings: Compared with placebo recipients, vaccine recipients had higher spike-specific TCR breadth.

Using immunoSEQ multiplex PCR, the repertoire was profiled, and TCRdb retains in-frame clones only, with some absent. The table includes approximately 140,000 clones, just over 85% detected once. As to this clone: Its antigen is unknown.

This CDR3 has 15 residues. V lost 3 bases and J 0 bases, leaving 8 bases between the germline ends. The V gene's germline CDR1 is PRHDT and CDR2 FYEKMQ (reference sequence). This receptor was obtained from a human donor who had recovered from COVID-19. The sequences come from peripheral blood, collected after recovery from COVID-19. The chain employs TRBV13 and TRBJ2-2, with a weak D call TRBD1 (6 bases). In nucleotides, the CDR3 is TGTGCCAGCAGCTTGGGGACAACGAACACCGGGGAGCTGTTTTTT. This gives the protein CASSLGTTNTGELFF.